These 20 T cell receptor beta chains were sequenced from one sample in a study of blood T cell repertoires in COVID-19. Clones were read by immunoSEQ multiplex PCR, and TCRdb kept only the in-frame ones, dropping some. This sample has 110,000 to 150,000 clones, with about 84% found just once. Sequenced material: PBMCs or T cells enriched from blood (not recorded which). The receptors here all came from a young woman who had been exposed to COVID-19.

The DNA for the CDR3 is TGCGCCAGCAGCCACACTAGCGGGAGCGTCGGGGAGCTGTTTTTT. Amino acids: CASSHTSGSVGELFF. V gene TRBV4-1 combines with J gene TRBJ2-2; TRBD2 matches at 11 bases. J lost 7 bases, V lost 3 bases, and 4 bases had no gene match. Germline lookup yields CDR1 MGHRA and CDR2 YSYEKL. The CDR3 loop spans 15 amino acids.

This clone was seen a single time. The chain links TRBV6-5 to TRBJ2-7; 7 positions agree with TRBD1. The CDR3 has 14 residues. Germline V gene lookup returns CDR1 MNHEY and CDR2 SVGAGI. The J segment lost 6 bases and the V segment lost 5 bases, leaving 10 bases of the junction unmatched. As DNA, the CDR3 is TGTGCCAGCAGTCGACAGGGTCACCCCTTCGAGCAGTACTTC. As protein: CASSRQGHPFEQYF.

This clone was seen ten or more times. J is TRBJ2-7 and V is TRBV15, with unresolved D. Germline values: CDR1 LNHNV, CDR2 YYDKDF (reference sequence). Trimming cost V 1 base and J 2 bases, with 9 bases left between them. This CDR3 contains 14 residues. This chain's CDR3 is CATSRARGAYEQYF. CDR3 nucleotides: TGTGCCACCAGCAGAGCCCGCGGCGCCTACGAGCAGTACTTC. The full variable domain, in which reference TRBV15 and TRBJ2-7 provide the parts outside the CDR3, is DAMVIQNPRYQVTQFGKPVTLSCSQTLNHNVMYWYQQKSSQAPKLLFHYYDKDFNNEADTPDNFQSRRPNTSFCFLDIRSPGLGDTAMYLCATSRARGAYEQYFGPGTRLTVT.

This rearrangement joins TRBV18 to TRBJ2-7, with TRBD2 matching over 9 bases. After removal of 5 bases from V and 0 bases from J, the junction contained 8 bases not matched to a gene. The CDR3 is 16 residues long. Germline assignment: CDR1 KGHSH and CDR2 LQKENI. CDR3 in amino acids: CASSAWASGISYEQYF. The CDR3 DNA sequence: TGTGCCAGCTCAGCGTGGGCTAGCGGGATCTCCTACGAGCAGTACTTC.

This chain connects TRBV5-5 to TRBJ1-5, with TRBD1 matching 7 bases. CDR3 length: 12 residues. The germline gives CDR1 SGHKS, CDR2 YYEKEE (reference sequence). J gave up 9 bases and V 2 bases, and 2 bases lay outside the gene matches. The DNA for the CDR3 is TGTGCCAGCAGCTTCAGACAGGGGCCCCAGCATTTT. Encoded protein: CASSFRQGPQHF.

This clone was counted a few times. V is TRBV7-3 and J is TRBJ2-1, with a possible D match to TRBD1 (5 bases). CDR3 size: 16 residues. Trimming removed 4 bases from V and 3 bases from J, with 16 bases in between. Germline V CDR1 and CDR2: SGHTA, FQGTGA. The CDR3: CASSSTGPHDYNEQFF. In DNA form, the CDR3 reads TGTGCCAGCAGCTCCACAGGTCCACACGACTACAATGAGCAGTTCTTC.

The chain joins TRBV10-1 to TRBJ1-5, with 7 bases matching TRBD1. CDR1 and CDR2 from the germline V gene are WNHNN and SYGVQD (reference sequence). This CDR3 comprises 17 residues. The V segment lost 6 bases and the J segment 1 base; nucleotides outside the gene matches: 12. The CDR3 coding sequence is TGCGCCAGCAGGCGAGAAGGGGGCGCGGAGAGCAATCAGCCCCAGCATTTT. Its translation: CASRREGGAESNQPQHF.

This chain uses TRBV2 with TRBJ2-3; possibly TRBD1 for D (6 bases). The V gene lost 8 bases and the J gene lost 4 bases, with 16 bases spanning the gap. In germline, CDR1 is SNHLY, CDR2 FYNNEI. The CDR3 runs to 14 residues. This CDR3 reads CASRGQSLADTQYF. The CDR3 DNA reads as TGTGCCAGCCGAGGACAGAGCTTGGCAGATACGCAGTATTTT.

The gene calls are TRBV5-6 and TRBJ2-5; weak D call: TRBD2 (5 bases). In germline, CDR1 is SGHDT, CDR2 YYEEEE. V was pared by 4 bases and J by 5 bases, with 15 bases between. The CDR3 runs to 14 residues. CDR3 sequence reads: CASSPDSGWETQYF. The CDR3 nucleotides are TGTGCCAGCAGCCCTGACTCGGGGTGGGAGACCCAGTACTTC. Full variable domain (missing parts from reference TRBV5-6 and TRBJ2-5): DAGVTQSPTHLIKTRGQQVTLRCSPKSGHDTVSWYQQALGQGPQFIFQYYEEEERQRGNFPDRFSGHQFPNYSSELNVNALLLGDSALYLCASSPDSGWETQYFGPGTRLLVL.

This chain connects TRBV11-2 to TRBJ1-3; TRBD1 agrees at 8 bases. The trim removed 5 bases at V and 0 bases at J, leaving 3 bases unmatched. Germline CDR1 reads SGHAT; CDR2 reads FQNNGV. CDR3 length equals 15 residues. The CDR3 bases are TGTGCCAGCAGCCCTGGGACAGGCTCTGGAAACACCATATATTTT. This sequence encodes CASSPGTGSGNTIYF. Combining the CDR3 with reference TRBV11-2 and TRBJ1-3 gives the whole variable domain EAGVAQSPRYKIIEKRQSVAFWCNPISGHATLYWYQQILGQGPKLLIQFQNNGVVDDSQLPKDRFSAERLKGVDSTLKIQPAKLEDSAVYLCASSPGTGSGNTIYFGEGSWLTVV.

The chain uses TRBV18 and TRBJ1-5, with TRBD1 matching 7 bases. Germline values: CDR1 KGHSH, CDR2 LQKENI. Trimming cost V 4 bases and J 4 bases; bases outside gene matches: 10. This CDR3 has 16 amino acids. CDR3 DNA: TGTGCCAGCTCACTAATATCGACAGGGACGAATCAGCCCCAGCATTTT. As protein: CASSLISTGTNQPQHF.

The chain employs TRBV7-9 and TRBJ1-4, with D uncertain. V was cut by 8 bases and J by 8 bases, with 9 bases left in between. Per the germline V gene, CDR1 is SEHNR and CDR2 is FQNEAQ (reference sequence). The CDR3 is 11 amino acids. CDR3 in amino acids: CASSPREKLFF. DNA for the CDR3: TGTGCCAGCTCCCCACGGGAAAAACTGTTTTTT. Drawing the rest from reference TRBV7-9 and TRBJ1-4, the complete variable domain is DTGVSQNPRHKITKRGQNVTFRCDPISEHNRLYWYRQTLGQGPEFLTYFQNEAQLEKSRLLSDRFSAERPKGSFSTLEIQRTEQGDSAMYLCASSPREKLFFGSGTQLSVL.

This clone was counted at least ten times. The chain couples TRBV5-1 to TRBJ1-1; no reliable D call. Germline V CDR1 and CDR2: SGHRS, YFSETQ. Trimming took off 0 bases at V and 3 bases at J, with 15 bases between the two ends. There are 16 residues in the CDR3. Written as DNA, the CDR3 is TGCGCCAGCAGCTTGGTGGGAGGACTGGAGTACACTGAAGCTTTCTTT. It translates to CASSLVGGLEYTEAFF.

The chain uses TRBV6-5 and TRBJ1-1, with 7 positions matching TRBD1. This CDR3 is built from 13 residues. Trimming removed 5 bases from V and 4 bases from J; junction bases left unmatched: 4. Looked up from germline, CDR1 is MNHEY and CDR2 is SVGAGI. CDR3 region: CASSNRGGTEAFF. CDR3 bases: TGTGCCAGCAGTAACAGGGGAGGCACTGAAGCTTTCTTT.

V gene TRBV7-2 combines with J gene TRBJ2-2, with TRBD2 matching over 8 bases. The junction had 5 bases not matched to a gene; V was cut back by 11 bases and J by 0 bases. Germline values: CDR1 SGHTA, CDR2 FQGNSA. The CDR3 covers 14 residues. For the CDR3, the DNA is TGTGCCTCACGGGGGGGAACGAACACCGGGGAGCTGTTTTTT. This encodes CASRGGTNTGELFF.

The chain has TRBV12-3 or TRBV12-4 and TRBJ1-5; possible D gene TRBD1, 5 bases. This CDR3 has 13 amino acids. Trimming cost V 4 bases and J 5 bases, with 9 bases left between them. The CDR3 reads CASSWGEDQPQHF. In nucleotides, the CDR3 is TGTGCCAGCAGTTGGGGGGAAGATCAGCCCCAGCATTTT.

This clone has only a few counts. V is TRBV15 and J is TRBJ1-2, with 8 bases aligning to TRBD1. This CDR3 comprises 16 residues. V lost 3 bases, J lost 4 bases, and 10 bases stayed unmatched. Germline V gene data show CDR1 as LNHNV and CDR2 as YYDKDF (reference sequence). This CDR3 is CATSSENPRGLYGYTF. CDR3 nucleotides: TGTGCCACCAGCAGCGAAAACCCCAGGGGGCTCTATGGCTACACCTTC.

This clone has at least ten counts. The chain recombines TRBV23-1 with TRBJ1-5; D is ambiguous. TRBV23-1 is annotated as an ORF whose role is uncertain. The ends were cut back, 0 bases at V and 6 bases at J, with 21 bases in the middle. The CDR3 has 18 residues. CDR3 sequence (DNA): TGCGCCAGCAGTCAATCTTCGGGGAGCAGCACAATGGCTCAGCCCCAGCATTTT. It codes for CASSQSSGSSTMAQPQHF.

The rearrangement uses TRBV5-4 and TRBJ2-7; possibly TRBD1 for D (5 bases). Trimming stripped 5 bases from V and 5 bases from J, with 14 bases between. The CDR3 sequence is 13 residues long. Germline-derived CDR1 and CDR2 are SGHNT and YYREEE (reference sequence). The CDR3 nucleotides are TGTGCCAGCAGGAAGCAGGGTTCGGACGAGCAGTACTTC. Its protein product is CASRKQGSDEQYF.

The J gene is TRBJ2-7, the V gene TRBV7-8, with a possible D match to TRBD1 (7 bases). Trimming removed 7 bases at V and 6 bases at J, with 19 bases between. In germline, CDR1 is SGHVS, CDR2 FQNEAQ. This CDR3 has 14 residues. CDR3 in DNA: TGTGCCAGCACCACGACAGGGAGGTATTCCGAGCAGTACTTC. This translates into CASTTTGRYSEQYF. Combining the CDR3 with reference TRBV7-8 and TRBJ2-7 gives the whole variable domain GAGVSQSPRYKVAKRGQDVALRCDPISGHVSLFWYQQALGQGPEFLTYFQNEAQLDKSGLPSDRFFAERPEGSVSTLKIQRTQQEDSAVYLCASTTTGRYSEQYFGPGTRLTVT.